This T cell receptor beta chain was retrieved from a study of blood T cells in healthy people across ages (dated by TCRdb to about 2015). For the study in its entirety: Template switching captured roughly one uniquely barcoded TCR beta cDNA molecule per two T cells in model experiments. The study measured age-related changes in TCR beta repertoire diversity using deep sequencing normalized with unique cDNA molecular identifiers. Four age groups were formed from the donors: young (average approximately 15 years), middle-aged (approximately 40), aged (around 62) and long-lived (about 80). The study analyzed two additional independent replicas of 1 million unique cDNA reads from the same blood draw for two donors, one aged 18 to 30 and one aged 80 or older. Findings and caveats that apply to the study as a whole: As age increased, observed TCR beta diversity per million T cells dropped in a roughly linear way, and a significant reduction was already evident by age roughly 36. Compared with the aged group, the long-lived group had more naive CD4+ T cells, fewer expanded clones and increased TCR diversity, a pattern suggesting age selection. Estimates of total diversity based on one million sequenced T cells were considered lower bounds and underestimates. Bulk unsorted PBMC profiling prevented conclusive comparison of naive and antigen-experienced compartments. A strong correlation was found between observed TCR beta diversity and the percentage of naive T cells measured by flow cytometry. Donor CMV infection status was unknown, potentially confounding age-related changes in expanded clonotypes.

The CDR1 and CDR2 encoded by the germline V gene are MDHEN and SYDVKM. The CDR3 goes from the cysteine to the phenylalanine over 14 residues. Here the CDR3 DNA is all that survives: 42 bases in frame from base 1. Library construction relied on 5' RACE. Sequencing was performed on an Illumina HiSeq 2500. A second PCR of 7 to 11 cycles was run with a J-beta primer mix and a sample-barcoded 5' primer. A template-switch 5' adaptor carrying 12 random nucleotides introduced a unique molecular identifier onto each TCR beta cDNA molecule. Each sample yielded at least 2.5 million CDR3-containing paired-end reads. All of the RNA was converted into first-strand cDNA using the Mint cDNA synthesis kit, with a TRBC-specific oligonucleotide serving as the primer. Following uracil-DNA glycosylase treatment, all cDNA underwent a first 18-cycle PCR with the universal primers M1SS and BC2_uni_R. The authors' analysis ran thus. Normalization of each sample was performed by random selection of 1 million high-quality reads, each carrying a distinct molecular identifier. Instead of being binned into consensus sequences, reads that shared molecular identifiers were thrown out. MiTCR, with a Q25 quality threshold and the strictest error-elimination algorithm, was used for CDR3 identification, clonotype clustering and error correction. A nonparametric unseen species model with Euler transformation was used to estimate lower-bound total TCR beta diversity. The public sequencing data were trimmed at Q25 with fastp and processed into clonotypes with MiXCR by TCRdb, which kept only in-frame beta chains. Under each unique CDR3 protein, matching rows form one entry showing the most common genes and DNA. The V and J calls follow TCRdb's processing rather than the paper's. Within this sample are fewer than 800,000 distinct CDR3 sequences, with around a quarter of them counted one time only. The ten most abundant clones make up roughly 9% of the sample.

The donors were some 36 Caucasian individuals from Russia, aged roughly 6 to 90 years, who were systemically healthy. Each donor gave around 9.8 milliliters of peripheral blood, collected into EDTA-treated Vacutainer tubes. Ficoll-Paque density-gradient centrifugation was used to isolate PBMCs, with at least 6 million obtained per sample. Trizol reagent was used to extract total RNA from PBMCs, with at least 6 micrograms per sample. Naive CD45RAhigh/CD27high T cell percentages were measured by flow cytometry on a PBMC aliquot from every donor. About this clonotype itself: Its antigen target is currently unknown. Base qualities were left out, and no much larger clone turns up one base away.

The same data also contributed to another study, on T cells of mothers and their children. The second study's paper adds: The donors were nine systemically healthy Caucasian individuals, made up of three mothers and their six children. cDNA synthesis consumed the entire amount of extracted RNA, loaded at 1.5 ug RNA in each 15 ul reaction. In the second PCR, sample barcodes and 2-4 random nucleotides were introduced via the M1S primer. Each mother yielded over 8 million TCR beta CDR3 reads and each child 3 million to 3.5 million reads. Thymic selection shapes the output of TCR recombination in a similar way in related and unrelated pairs, and inherited differences have a minor effect. Normalized repertoire overlap was always found to be slightly, but never significantly, higher in related mother-child pairs than in unrelated mother-child pairs. No persistent microchimeric T cell clones were detected, at a sensitivity of approximately 110 clones per million clonotypes. Deep NGS was used in the study to compare the TCR beta repertoires of mothers and children and to look for features that separate related mother-child pairs from unrelated individuals. The mean age was roughly 36 +/- 4 years for the mothers and about 10 +/- 4 years for the children. After adapter ligation with NEBNext reagents, the libraries were sequenced on Illumina HiSeq 2000 with 100+100 nt paired-end reads. Mother and child libraries were prepared a month apart and sequenced in separate runs to prevent cross-contamination. Each donor had between roughly 450,000 and 2,100,000 distinct TCR beta clonotypes identified. Naive TCR beta clonotypes were estimated from low-frequency clonotypes matched to each donor's FACS-determined naive share, without sorting.

The TCR was taken from a boy aged 5-17 years in good health. The sample taken for sequencing was blood. The rearranged segments are TRBV28 and TRBJ2-1; 11 junctional bases match TRBD1. The J call is doubtful: the DNA matches TRBJ2-7 better. The CDR3: CASSTDRGPYEQYF. The nucleotides read TGTGCCAGCAGCACGGACAGGGGGCCCTACGAGCAGTACTTC.